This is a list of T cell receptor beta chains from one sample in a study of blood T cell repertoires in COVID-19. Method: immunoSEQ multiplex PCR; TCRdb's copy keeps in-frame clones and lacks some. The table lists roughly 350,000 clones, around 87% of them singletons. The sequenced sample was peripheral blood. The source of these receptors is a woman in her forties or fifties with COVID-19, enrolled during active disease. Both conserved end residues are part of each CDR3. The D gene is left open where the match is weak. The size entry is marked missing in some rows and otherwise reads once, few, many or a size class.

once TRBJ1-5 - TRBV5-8 CASSFGSPRKGNQPQHF TGTGCCAGCAGCTTTGGTAGCCCGCGAAAGGGGAATCAGCCCCAGCATTTT
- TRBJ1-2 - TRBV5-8 CASTWRSGGYGYTF TGTGCCAGCACCTGGAGGTCAGGTGGCTATGGCTACACCTTC
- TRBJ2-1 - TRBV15 CATSPAPGVEQFF TGTGCCACCAGCCCCGCCCCGGGGGTAGAGCAGTTCTTC
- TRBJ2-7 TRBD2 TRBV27 CASSQTGLAGVEQYF TGTGCCAGCAGCCAAACGGGACTAGCGGGAGTCGAGCAGTACTTC
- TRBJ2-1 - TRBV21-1 CASSKGSARAGRSYNEQFF TGTGCCAGCAGCAAAGGGTCGGCCCGCGCGGGTAGGTCCTACAATGAGCAGTTCTTC
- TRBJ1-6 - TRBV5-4 CASSLATREALHF TGTGCCAGCAGCTTGGCAACCCGGGAGGCCCTCCACTTT
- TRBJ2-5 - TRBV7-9 CASSLLGGAGETQYF TGTGCCAGCAGCTTATTAGGGGGGGCAGGGGAGACCCAGTACTTC
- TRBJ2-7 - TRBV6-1 CASSDPGASYEQYF TGTGCCAGCAGTGATCCAGGTGCCTCCTACGAGCAGTACTTC
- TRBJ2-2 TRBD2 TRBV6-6 CASRRAGANTGELFF TGTGCCAGCAGAAGAGCGGGAGCCAACACCGGGGAGCTGTTTTTT
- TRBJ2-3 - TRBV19 CASSFSGSTDTQYF TGTGCCAGTAGTTTTAGCGGTAGCACAGATACGCAGTATTTT
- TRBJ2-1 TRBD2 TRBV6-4 CASSEGKIAGISNEQFF TGTGCCAGCAGTGAAGGCAAAATAGCGGGAATCAGCAATGAGCAGTTCTTC
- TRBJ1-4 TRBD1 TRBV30 CARSSPLDRGKKLFF TGTGCCCGGAGTTCTCCACTGGACAGGGGGAAAAAACTGTTTTTT
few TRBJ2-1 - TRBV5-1 CASSLTPFGNEQFF TGCGCCAGCAGCCTCACTCCATTTGGTAATGAGCAGTTCTTC
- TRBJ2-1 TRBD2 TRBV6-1 CASSELTGGRNEQFF TGTGCCAGCAGTGAATTAACGGGAGGGAGAAATGAGCAGTTCTTC
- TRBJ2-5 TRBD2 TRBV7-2 CASSLGGLAGAETQYF TGTGCCAGCAGCTTGGGGGGACTAGCGGGAGCAGAGACCCAGTACTTC
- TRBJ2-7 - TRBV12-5 CASGLAVGGPESHEQYF TGTGCTAGTGGTTTGGCTGTAGGCGGGCCGGAGAGCCACGAGCAGTACTTC
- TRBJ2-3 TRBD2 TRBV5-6 CASSSPRTSITDTQYF TGTGCCAGCAGCTCCCCTCGGACTAGCATCACAGATACGCAGTATTTT
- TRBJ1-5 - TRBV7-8 CASSLDLGQPQHF TGTGCCAGCAGCTTAGATTTGGGCCAGCCCCAGCATTTT
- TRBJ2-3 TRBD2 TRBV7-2 CASSPGTRALDTQYF TGTGCCAGCAGCCCCGGGACTAGAGCCTTGGATACGCAGTATTTT
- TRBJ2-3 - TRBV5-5 CASSSRPGVGTDTQYF TGTGCCAGCAGCTCGAGACCGGGGGTCGGCACAGATACGCAGTATTTT
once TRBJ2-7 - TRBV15 CATSRGLSPTYEQYF TGTGCCACCAGCAGAGGGTTATCGCCTACCTACGAGCAGTACTTC
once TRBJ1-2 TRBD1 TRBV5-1 CASSSETGGFIGYTF TGCGCCAGCAGCTCAGAAACAGGGGGCTTTATTGGCTACACCTTC
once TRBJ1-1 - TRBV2 CASRMSMNTEAFF TGTGCCAGCAGAATGTCTATGAACACTGAAGCTTTCTTT